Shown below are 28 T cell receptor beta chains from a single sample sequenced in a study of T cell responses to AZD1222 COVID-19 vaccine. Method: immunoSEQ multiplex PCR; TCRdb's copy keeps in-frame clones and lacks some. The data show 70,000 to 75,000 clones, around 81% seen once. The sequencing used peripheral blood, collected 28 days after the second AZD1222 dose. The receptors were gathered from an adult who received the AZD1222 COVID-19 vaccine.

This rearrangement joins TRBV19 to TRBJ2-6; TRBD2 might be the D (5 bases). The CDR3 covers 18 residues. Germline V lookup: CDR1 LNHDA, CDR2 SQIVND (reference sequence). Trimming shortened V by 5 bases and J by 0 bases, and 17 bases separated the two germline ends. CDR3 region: CASSGQLGRGSGANVLTF. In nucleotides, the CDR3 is TGTGCCAGTAGTGGCCAACTAGGCCGAGGCTCTGGGGCCAACGTCCTGACTTTC.

The CDR3 loop is CASSSRPRFFASGSVGEQFF. The CDR3 DNA is TGCGCCAGCAGTTCTCGCCCGAGGTTTTTCGCTAGCGGGAGTGTAGGGGAGCAGTTCTTC. The chain employs TRBV4-3 and TRBJ2-1, with 10 bases fitting TRBD2. CDR3 length: 20 residues. The germline V gene has CDR1 LGHNA and CDR2 YSLEER. The trim removed 6 bases at V and 10 bases at J, leaving 27 bases unmatched.

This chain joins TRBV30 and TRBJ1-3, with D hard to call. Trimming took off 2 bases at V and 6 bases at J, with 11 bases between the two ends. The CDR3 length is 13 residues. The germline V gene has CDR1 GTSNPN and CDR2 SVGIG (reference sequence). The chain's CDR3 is CAWSKSSLNTIYF. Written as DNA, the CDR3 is TGTGCCTGGAGTAAGTCAAGCTTAAACACCATATATTTT.

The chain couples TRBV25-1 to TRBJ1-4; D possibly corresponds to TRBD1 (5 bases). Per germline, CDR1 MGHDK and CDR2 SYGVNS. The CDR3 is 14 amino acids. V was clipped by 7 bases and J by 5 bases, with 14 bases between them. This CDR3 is CASIGGRMNEKLFF. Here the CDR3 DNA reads TGTGCCAGCATTGGGGGACGGATGAATGAAAAACTGTTTTTT.

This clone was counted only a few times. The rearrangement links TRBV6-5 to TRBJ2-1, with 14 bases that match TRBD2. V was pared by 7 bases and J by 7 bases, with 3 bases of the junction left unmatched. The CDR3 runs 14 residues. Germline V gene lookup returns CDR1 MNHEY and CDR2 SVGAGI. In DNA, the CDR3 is TGTGCCAGCACCCGGACTAGCGGGGGGAATGAGCAGTTCTTC. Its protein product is CASTRTSGGNEQFF.

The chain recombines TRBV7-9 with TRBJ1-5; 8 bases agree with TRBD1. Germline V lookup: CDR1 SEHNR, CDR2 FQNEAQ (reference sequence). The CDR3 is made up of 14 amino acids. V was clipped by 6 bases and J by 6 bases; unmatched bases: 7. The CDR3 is CASSPGQGGQPQHF. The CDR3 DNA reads TGTGCCAGCAGTCCAGGACAGGGTGGTCAGCCCCAGCATTTT.

CDR3 amino acids: CASSLQLISGTSGMNTQYF. The CDR3 DNA reads TGTGCCAGTAGCCTTCAACTCATCTCCGGGACTAGCGGGATGAATACGCAGTATTTT. The chain joins TRBV19 to TRBJ2-3; 13 nucleotides match TRBD2. This CDR3 comprises 19 residues. After removal of 6 bases from V and 7 bases from J, the junction contained 19 bases not matched to a gene. The germline CDR1 and CDR2 sequences are LNHDA and SQIVND (reference sequence).

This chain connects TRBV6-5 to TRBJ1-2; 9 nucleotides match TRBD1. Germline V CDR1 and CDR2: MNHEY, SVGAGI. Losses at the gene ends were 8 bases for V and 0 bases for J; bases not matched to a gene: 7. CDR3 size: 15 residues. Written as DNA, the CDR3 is TGTGCCAGCTACGGACAGGGGACTACTAACTATGGCTACACCTTC. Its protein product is CASYGQGTTNYGYTF.

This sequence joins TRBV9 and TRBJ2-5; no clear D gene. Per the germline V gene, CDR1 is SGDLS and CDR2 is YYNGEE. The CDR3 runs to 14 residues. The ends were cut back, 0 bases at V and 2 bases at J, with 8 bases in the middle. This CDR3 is CASSVGPAQETQYF. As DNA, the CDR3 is TGTGCCAGCAGCGTAGGCCCAGCACAAGAGACCCAGTACTTC.

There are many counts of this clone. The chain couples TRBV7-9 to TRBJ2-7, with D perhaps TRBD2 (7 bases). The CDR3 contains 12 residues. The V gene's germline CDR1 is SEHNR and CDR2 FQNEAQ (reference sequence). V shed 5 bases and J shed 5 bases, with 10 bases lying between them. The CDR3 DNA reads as TGTGCCAGCAGCATCGGGGGGCACGAGCAGTACTTC. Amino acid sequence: CASSIGGHEQYF.

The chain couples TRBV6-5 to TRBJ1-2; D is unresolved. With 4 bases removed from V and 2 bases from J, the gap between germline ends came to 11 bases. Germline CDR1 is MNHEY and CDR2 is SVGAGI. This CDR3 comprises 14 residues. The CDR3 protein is CASSLTPQNYGYTF. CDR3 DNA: TGTGCCAGCAGTTTGACACCTCAAAACTATGGCTACACCTTC.

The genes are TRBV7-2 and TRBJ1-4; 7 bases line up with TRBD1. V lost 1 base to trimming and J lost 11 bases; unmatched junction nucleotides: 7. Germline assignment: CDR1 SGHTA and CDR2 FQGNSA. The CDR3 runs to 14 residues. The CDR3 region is CASSLGGQLEKLFF. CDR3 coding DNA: TGTGCCAGCAGCTTAGGGGGACAGTTGGAGAAACTGTTTTTT.

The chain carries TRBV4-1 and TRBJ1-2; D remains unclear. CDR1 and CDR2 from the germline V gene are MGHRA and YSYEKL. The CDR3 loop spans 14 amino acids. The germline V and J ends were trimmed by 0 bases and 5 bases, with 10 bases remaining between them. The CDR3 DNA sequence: TGCGCCAGCAGCCAAGACAGGACGCTGTATGGCTACACCTTC. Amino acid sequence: CASSQDRTLYGYTF.

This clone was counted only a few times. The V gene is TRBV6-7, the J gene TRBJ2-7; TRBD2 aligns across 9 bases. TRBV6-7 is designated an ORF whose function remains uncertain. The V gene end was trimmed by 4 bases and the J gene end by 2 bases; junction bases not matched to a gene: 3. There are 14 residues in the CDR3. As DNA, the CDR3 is TGTGCCAGCAGTTCGAGCGGGAGGACCTACGAGCAGTACTTC. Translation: CASSSSGRTYEQYF.

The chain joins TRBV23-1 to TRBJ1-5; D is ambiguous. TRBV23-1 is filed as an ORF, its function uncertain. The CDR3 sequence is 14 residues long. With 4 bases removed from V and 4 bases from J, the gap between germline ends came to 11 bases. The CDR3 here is CASSPQLRNQPQHF. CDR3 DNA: TGCGCCAGCAGTCCACAATTAAGGAATCAGCCCCAGCATTTT.

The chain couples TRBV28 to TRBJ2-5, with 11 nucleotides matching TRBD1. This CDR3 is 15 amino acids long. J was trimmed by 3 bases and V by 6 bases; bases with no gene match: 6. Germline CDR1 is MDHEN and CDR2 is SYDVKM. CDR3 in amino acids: CASRAGQGGKETQYF. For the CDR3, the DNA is TGTGCCAGCAGAGCGGGACAGGGGGGAAAAGAGACCCAGTACTTC.

The DNA of the CDR3 is TGTGCCAGCTCGCCGGGACAGGGTGACCGGGCCCTCCACTTT. It is translated as CASSPGQGDRALHF. The V call is TRBV18, the J call TRBJ1-6; 9 bases agree with TRBD1. CDR1 KGHSH and CDR2 LQKENI come from the germline V gene. The V and J ends lost 6 bases and 14 bases, in that order; junction bases with no gene match: 11. CDR3 length: 14 residues.

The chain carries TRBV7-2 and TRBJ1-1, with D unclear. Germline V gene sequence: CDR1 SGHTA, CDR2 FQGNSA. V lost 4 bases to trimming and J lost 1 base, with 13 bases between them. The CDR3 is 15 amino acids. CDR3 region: CASSSRPNKNTEAFF. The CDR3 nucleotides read TGTGCCAGCAGCTCCCGTCCCAACAAGAACACTGAAGCTTTCTTT.

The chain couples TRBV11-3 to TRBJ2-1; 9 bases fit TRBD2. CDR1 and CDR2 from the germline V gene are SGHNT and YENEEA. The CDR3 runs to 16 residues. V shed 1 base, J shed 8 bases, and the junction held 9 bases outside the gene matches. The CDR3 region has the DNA TGTGCCAGCAGCTTAGGGCGGGAGGGCCTTTCAGATGAGCAGTTCTTC. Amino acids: CASSLGREGLSDEQFF.

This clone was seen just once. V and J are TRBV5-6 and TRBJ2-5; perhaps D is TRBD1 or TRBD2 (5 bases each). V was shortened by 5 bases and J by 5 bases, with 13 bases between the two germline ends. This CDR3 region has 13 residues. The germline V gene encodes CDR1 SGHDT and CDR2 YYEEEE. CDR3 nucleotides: TGTGCCAGCAGTCCGGGACGTATGGAGACCCAGTACTTC. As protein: CASSPGRMETQYF.

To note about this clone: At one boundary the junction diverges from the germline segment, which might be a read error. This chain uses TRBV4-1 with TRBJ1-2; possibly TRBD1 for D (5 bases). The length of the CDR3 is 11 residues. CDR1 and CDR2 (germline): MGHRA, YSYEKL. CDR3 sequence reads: CASSQADNNVF. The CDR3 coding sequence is TGCGCCAGCAGCCAGGCGGACAATAACGTCTTC.

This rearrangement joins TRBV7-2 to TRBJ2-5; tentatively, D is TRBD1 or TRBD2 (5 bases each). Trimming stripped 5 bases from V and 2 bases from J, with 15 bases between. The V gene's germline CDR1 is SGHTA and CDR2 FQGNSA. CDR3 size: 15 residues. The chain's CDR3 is CASSPFGWGQETQYF. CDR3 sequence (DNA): TGTGCCAGCAGCCCTTTTGGGTGGGGGCAAGAGACCCAGTACTTC. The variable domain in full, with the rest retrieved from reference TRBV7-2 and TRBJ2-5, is GAGVSQSPSNKVTEKGKDVELRCDPISGHTALYWYRQSLGQGLEFLIYFQGNSAPDKSGLPSDRFSAERTGGSVSTLTIQRTQQEDSAVYLCASSPFGWGQETQYFGPGTRLLVL.

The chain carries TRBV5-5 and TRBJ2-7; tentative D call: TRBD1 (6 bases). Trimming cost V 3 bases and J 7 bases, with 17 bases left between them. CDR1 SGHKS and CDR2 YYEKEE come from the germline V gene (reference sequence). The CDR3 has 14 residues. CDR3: CASSSWTDPGEQYF. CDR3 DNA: TGTGCCAGCAGCTCCTGGACAGATCCGGGGGAGCAGTACTTC.

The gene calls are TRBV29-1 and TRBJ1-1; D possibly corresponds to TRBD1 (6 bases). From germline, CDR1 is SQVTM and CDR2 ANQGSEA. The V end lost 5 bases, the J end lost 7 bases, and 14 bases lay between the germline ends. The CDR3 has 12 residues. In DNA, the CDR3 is TGCAGCGTTCCCGACAGGAACCTTGAAGCTTTCTTT. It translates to CSVPDRNLEAFF.

The CDR3 is CASSYQGGELGAFF. The CDR3 region has the DNA TGTGCCAGCAGTTACCAGGGGGGCGAACTTGGAGCTTTCTTT. The chain combines TRBV6-6 with TRBJ1-1; TRBD1 aligns across 7 bases. CDR3 length: 14 residues. In germline, CDR1 is MNHNY, CDR2 SVGAGI (reference sequence). V was clipped by 2 bases and J by 10 bases; unmatched bases: 10.

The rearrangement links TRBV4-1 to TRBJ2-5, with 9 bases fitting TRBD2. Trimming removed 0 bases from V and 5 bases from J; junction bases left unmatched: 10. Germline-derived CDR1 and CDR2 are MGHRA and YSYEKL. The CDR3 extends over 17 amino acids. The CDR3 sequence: CASSQDPAGGHEETQYF. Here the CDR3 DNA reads TGCGCCAGCAGCCAAGACCCAGCGGGAGGACACGAGGAGACCCAGTACTTC.

The CDR3 bases are TGTGCCAGCAGCATACAGGGGGCGGGAGGCTACACCTTC. Translation: CASSIQGAGGYTF. The chain employs TRBV28 and TRBJ1-2; the match to TRBD1 covers 9 bases. The CDR3 extends over 13 amino acids. Germline CDR1 is MDHEN and CDR2 is SYDVKM. The V gene end was trimmed by 6 bases and the J gene end by 8 bases; junction bases not matched to a gene: 7.

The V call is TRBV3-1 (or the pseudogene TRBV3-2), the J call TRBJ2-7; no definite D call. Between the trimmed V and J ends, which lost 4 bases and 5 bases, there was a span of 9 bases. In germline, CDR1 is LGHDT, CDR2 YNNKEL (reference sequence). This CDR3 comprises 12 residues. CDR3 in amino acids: CASSPPVDEQYF. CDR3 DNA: TGTGCCAGCAGCCCCCCGGTTGACGAGCAGTACTTC.